The 8 T cell receptor beta chains reported below all come from one sample, sequenced in a study of cytomegalovirus exposure and HLA in healthy donors. The PCR ran on 60 Vbeta and 13 Jbeta primers. Generated by immunoSEQ multiplex PCR, the TCRdb table keeps only in-frame clones and is missing some. Here the sample spans roughly 180,000 clones, roughly four fifths being singletons. Material for sequencing was PBMCs. Source of these receptors: a female donor in good health and CMV-seronegative.

The chain joins TRBV12-1 to TRBJ1-1. TRBV12-1 is a pseudogene locus. The CDR3 extends over 10 amino acids. CDR3: CASEGTEAFF. CDR3 DNA sequence: TGTGCCAGCGAGGGCACTGAAGCTTTCTTT.

This chain links TRBV6-5 with TRBJ2-7, with D tentatively TRBD2 (5 bases). The CDR3 runs to 16 residues. Germline-derived CDR1 and CDR2 are MNHEY and SVGAGI. V was cut by 0 bases and J by 6 bases, with 18 bases left in between. CDR3 sequence (DNA): TGTGCCAGCAGTTACTCGGGCACCCCATGGACTCGCGAGCAGTACTTC. Residues: CASSYSGTPWTREQYF.

This clone has just a few counts. The chain employs TRBV4-1 and TRBJ1-1, with 7 bases matching TRBD1. Germline V gene data show CDR1 as MGHRA and CDR2 as YSYEKL. Trimming took 4 bases from V and 3 from J; bases not matched to a gene: 5. The CDR3 sequence is 14 residues long. The DNA of the CDR3 is TGCGCCAGCAGCCGTCATACAGGGGACACTGAAGCTTTCTTT. The encoded protein is CASSRHTGDTEAFF.

Only a few counts were recorded for this clone. The chain uses TRBV7-9 and TRBJ1-6; weak D call: TRBD1 (5 bases). CDR1 is SEHNR and CDR2 is FQNEAQ in the germline V gene (reference sequence). CDR3 length: 13 residues. Trimming took off 7 bases at V and 14 bases at J, with 18 bases between the two ends. The CDR3: CASIEGASDTLHF. CDR3 nucleotide sequence: TGTGCCAGCATCGAAGGGGCATCTGATACCCTCCACTTT.

The chain recombines TRBV23-1 with TRBJ2-5; no clear D. TRBV23-1 is sorted into the ORF group, with uncertain function. The CDR3 spans 15 residues. Deletions cut 4 bases from V and 0 bases from J, with 12 bases between. In DNA, the CDR3 is TGCGCCAGCAGTCGACCCAGCAGCGACCAAGAGACCCAGTACTTC. It is translated as CASSRPSSDQETQYF.

The chain combines TRBV4-2 with TRBJ2-7; D ambiguous. The V gene lost 0 bases and the J gene lost 5 bases, with 8 bases spanning the gap. CDR3 length: 13 residues. Germline CDR1 and CDR2: LGHNA and YNFKEQ. The CDR3 DNA reads as TGTGCCAGCAGCCAAGATCTGGCCCACGAGCAGTACTTC. Its protein product is CASSQDLAHEQYF.

This clone was picked up a small number of times. This chain connects TRBV11-2 to TRBJ2-7, with a tentative D call TRBD2 (6 bases). Trimming left V 5 bases short and J 6 bases short, with 20 bases between. Looked up from germline, CDR1 is SGHAT and CDR2 is FQNNGV. This CDR3 is built from 15 residues. Here the CDR3 reads CASSRRGLGSSEQYF. The DNA of the CDR3 is TGTGCCAGCAGCCGCCGGGGGTTAGGGTCTTCCGAGCAGTACTTC.

As regards this clone: At one boundary the junction diverges from the germline segment, which might be a read error. This chain connects TRBV12-5 to TRBJ2-5; 10 bases map to TRBD2. Germline CDR1 and CDR2: LGHNT and FRNRAP. The CDR3 covers 16 residues. The CDR3 loop is CASGPYRTSGQETRYF. The CDR3 DNA is TGTGCTAGTGGTCCCTACAGGACTAGCGGCCAAGAGACCCGGTACTTC.